This T cell receptor beta chain was sequenced during a study of blood T cell repertoires in COVID-19. Study-level background: Acute and convalescent COVID-19 specimens originated in the United States, Italy and Spain. PBMCs, B-cell-depleted T cells, or T cells were the source of the cDNA or gDNA that made up the material.

The V gene end was trimmed by 7 bases and the J gene end by 2 bases; junction bases not matched to a gene: 4. The CDR3 spans 13 residues. Looked up from germline, CDR1 is MNHEY and CDR2 is SVGEGT. Original methodology: Estimation of nucleated cell counts was performed using reference gene primer amplification. Clones were sequenced by immunoSEQ multiplex PCR, and TCRdb holds only the in-frame ones, with some missing. V and J calls and clone size come straight from that table; D and trimming were deduced from the DNA. The data show about 140,000 clones, with roughly four fifths seen just once and about 8.4% held by the top ten.

This chain uses TRBV6-2 or TRBV6-3 with TRBJ1-2, with TRBD1 identical over 7 bases. The TCR was taken from a woman aged 50 to 65 with active or convalescent COVID-19. The sequencing input was peripheral blood. For the CDR3, the DNA is TGTGCCAGCAACCCACAGGGGAACTATGGCTACACCTTC. Its translation: CASNPQGNYGYTF.